This T cell receptor (beta chain) was recovered during a study of T cells in Graves' hyperthyroidism and ophthalmopathy (dated by TCRdb to about 2019). With regard to the full study: Peripheral blood was sampled at the time of initial diagnosis, prior to any treatment. To identify TCR V-J signatures that set the groups apart, the researchers used a discovery cohort of roughly 100 patients, made up of 40 to 45 with Graves' ophthalmopathy and 57 with stable Graves' hyperthyroidism. Whether ophthalmopathy could be predicted prospectively was tested in an independent validation cohort made up of roughly 20 hyperthyroidism patients plus 17 patients who later progressed to ophthalmopathy. For training and testing, the 110 or so patients in the discovery cohort were randomly divided in a 7:3 ratio. The study also compared thyroid tissue and blood T-cell repertoires from 6 or 7 Graves' hyperthyroidism patients. Following sampling, methimazole starting at 30 mg daily was given to hyperthyroidism patients, and high-dose intravenous methylprednisolone was given to ophthalmopathy patients. TCR Vbeta CDR3 sequencing of 120 to 150 peripheral blood samples (43 ophthalmopathy, 70 to 85 hyperthyroidism and approximately 17 progressor patients) is reported in the paper.

This clonotype has a handful of counts. The antigen it recognizes is unknown. No base-level quality is on record; no much larger clone is a single base apart. Broad study findings and their caveats: A 13 V-J signature model separated ophthalmopathy from stable hyperthyroidism, with nearly 90% sensitivity and just under 84% specificity in cross-validation and 80%/75% in testing. During validation, the model predicted progression to ophthalmopathy a median of approximately 6 months ahead of onset, with just under 71% sensitivity and 72.22% specificity. Sample size was not statistically predetermined, and investigators were not blinded to group allocation. Blood samples also contained most of the expanded thyroid clonotypes (frequency above 0.001), which suggests that blood repertoires may reflect thyroid immune responses.

V trim: 6 bases; J trim: 1 base; unmatched bases: 5. The germline V gene provides CDR1 MGHRA and CDR2 YSYEKL. The CDR3 runs 17 residues from the cysteine to the phenylalanine. Left in the record is the CDR3 DNA by itself, 51 bases read in frame from the first base. TCR beta CDR3 regions were amplified from RNA transcripts. For the first round of RT-PCR on the TCR CDR3, the HTBI primer set was used together with the Qiagen OneStep RT-PCR kit. The libraries were constructed in a second round of multiplex PCR and then size-selected and purified. Sequencing of the libraries was done on an Illumina HiSeq2000 using paired-end 100 bp reads. On the study's bioinformatics: Raw data were processed with SOAPnuke, discarding reads with adapters, uncalled bases, mean Phred below 15, or no exact constant-primer or identifier match. High-quality paired reads were merged with COPE v1.2.5, and unique nucleotide sequences were defined as clonotypes. Clonotypes were aligned to IMGT TRBV, TRBD and TRBJ reference segments using MiTCR v1.1. The analysis included only V-J combinations with a frequency above 0.0001, which together covered around 99% of the repertoires. A TCS score was defined as the ratio of F50 (clonal expansion) to E x V (chaos), with BLOSUM62-based TCRdist applied between CDR3 peptides within each V-J. Welch's t-statistics and random forest reduced fewer than 550 V-J features to 10 to 15, which were used in a naive Bayes classifier (R e1071). The raw public data were reprocessed by TCRdb itself: fastp quality trimming at Q25, MiXCR clonotype calling, in-frame beta chains only. Entries that share a CDR3 protein sequence are merged under the most common genes and DNA. Clone size and V and J calls follow TCRdb, not the original study. The sample table records roughly 170,000 distinct CDR3 sequences; approximately 15% of these occur just once. The top ten hold under 35% of the sample.

Stable Graves' hyperthyroidism was defined as no progression to ophthalmopathy during 18 months of follow-up. The hyperthyroidism patients were between 18 and 65 years old and newly diagnosed, with a disease duration of less than 2 months. Any patient with an uncontrolled infection, another autoimmune disease, pregnancy or lactation was excluded. Diagnoses were established on the basis of clinical symptoms, serum thyroxine and TRAb, thyroid ultrasound, and orbital computed tomography. Ficoll-Paque density gradient centrifugation was used to isolate PBMCs from about 10 ml of fresh peripheral blood. Total RNA was extracted with Trizol reagent, and quality was checked on an Agilent 2100 Bioanalyzer.

The source of this sequence is a woman aged 50 to 65 with Graves' hyperthyroidism. Sequenced material: blood. The rearranged segments are TRBV4-1 and TRBJ2-2, with 13 bases aligning to TRBD2. At the DNA level, the sequence is TGCGCCAGCAGTCTGGGACTAGCGGGGATGAACACCGGGGAGCTGTTTTTT. It translates as CASSLGLAGMNTGELFF.